These T cell receptor beta chains were read from a single sample in a study of PD-L1 blockade in urothelial cancer. Assay: immunoSEQ multiplex PCR; the TCRdb copy retains only in-frame clones and omits some. The sample includes 25,000 to 35,000 clones, 84% of them seen just once. The sample in question was PBMCs, obtained around atezolizumab (anti-PD-L1) treatment. The receptors were gathered from an older man with urothelial cancer. Both conserved end residues are part of each CDR3. D genes are given only for firm matches. Clone size is shown for a subset of rows, as once, few, many or a class of expanded clone.

clone_size,v_call,d_call,j_call,cdr3_aa,cdr3_nt
NA,TRBV5-1,NA,TRBJ2-5,CASSPLGGKETQYF,TGCGCCAGCAGCCCTTTAGGGGGAAAAGAGACCCAGTACTTC
NA,TRBV6-4,TRBD1,TRBJ2-5,CASSYTGEQGTQYF,TGTGCCAGCAGTTACACAGGGGAACAGGGGACCCAGTACTTC
NA,TRBV5-1,NA,TRBJ1-1,CASSDQVNTEAFF,TGCGCCAGCAGCGACCAGGTTAACACTGAAGCTTTCTTT
NA,TRBV29-1,TRBD2,TRBJ2-3,CSVEGSGTSEADTQYF,TGCAGCGTTGAAGGGTCCGGGACTAGTGAGGCAGATACGCAGTATTTT
NA,TRBV5-4,NA,TRBJ2-7,CASSGWMGSHNPYEQYF,TGTGCCAGCAGCGGCTGGATGGGGAGTCACAATCCCTACGAGCAGTACTTC
NA,TRBV4-3,NA,TRBJ2-5,CASSQERRETQYF,TGCGCCAGCAGCCAAGAGAGGCGGGAGACCCAGTACTTC
NA,TRBV15,NA,TRBJ2-5,CATSSQEVYGGIETQYF,TGTGCCACCAGCTCCCAGGAGGTCTACGGAGGGATTGAGACCCAGTACTTC
NA,TRBV4-2,TRBD1,TRBJ2-5,CASSQRTGRQETQYF,TGTGCCAGCAGCCAGAGGACAGGGCGTCAAGAGACCCAGTACTTC
NA,TRBV2,NA,TRBJ2-7,CASSGESVGKQYF,TGTGCCAGCAGTGGGGAGAGTGTCGGAAAGCAGTACTTC
NA,TRBV19,TRBD1,TRBJ2-4,CASSTGQENIQYF,TGTGCCAGTAGTACAGGACAGGAGAACATTCAGTACTTC
few,TRBV11-1,TRBD2,TRBJ2-1,CASSLFSSGEFF,TGTGCCAGCAGCTTATTCTCTAGCGGGGAGTTCTTC
NA,TRBV9,TRBD2,TRBJ2-1,CASSVSGGGRGANEQFF,TGTGCCAGCAGCGTATCGGGGGGCGGGAGGGGAGCAAATGAGCAGTTCTTC
NA,TRBV18,TRBD1,TRBJ1-5,CASSQITGDGNQPQHF,TGTGCCAGCTCACAGATCACAGGGGACGGCAATCAGCCCCAGCATTTT
NA,TRBV14,TRBD2,TRBJ2-3,CASGEGFSTDTQYF,TGTGCCAGCGGGGAGGGGTTTTCCACAGATACGCAGTATTTT
NA,TRBV7-8,TRBD2,TRBJ2-7,CASRLTSEGSYEQYF,TGTGCCAGCAGGCTTACTAGCGAAGGGTCCTACGAGCAGTACTTC
NA,TRBV11-3,NA,TRBJ2-1,CASSLSIRGNEQFF,TGTGCCAGCAGCTTATCTATCAGGGGCAATGAGCAGTTCTTC
NA,TRBV27,NA,TRBJ2-3,CASSLSGVGTDTQYF,TGTGCCAGCAGTTTATCAGGGGTTGGCACAGATACGCAGTATTTT
NA,TRBV5-8,NA,TRBJ1-2,CASRFGAVSQMGYTF,TGTGCCAGCAGGTTTGGGGCGGTCTCACAGATGGGCTACACCTTC
few,TRBV4-2,TRBD1,TRBJ2-1,CASSQGQGTYEQFF,TGTGCCAGCAGCCAAGGACAGGGGACTTATGAGCAGTTCTTC
NA,TRBV4-1,NA,TRBJ1-3,CASSAGGRGRGSGNTIYF,TGCGCCAGCAGCGCGGGGGGGCGGGGTCGTGGGTCTGGAAACACCATATATTTT
NA,TRBV15,TRBD2,TRBJ2-2,CATSRDELAERAGELFF,TGTGCCACCAGCAGAGATGAGCTAGCGGAGAGGGCCGGGGAGCTGTTTTTT
NA,TRBV4-2,NA,TRBJ2-5,CASSQYTGSPETQYF,TGTGCCAGCAGCCAGTACACCGGGTCCCCGGAGACCCAGTACTTC
NA,TRBV7-2,TRBD1,TRBJ2-7,CASSIPGQAYEQYF,TGTGCCAGCAGCATACCGGGACAGGCCTACGAGCAGTACTTC
once,TRBV29-1,TRBD2,TRBJ2-3,CSVRTSGSTDTQYF,TGCAGCGTCAGGACTAGCGGGAGTACAGATACGCAGTATTTT
NA,TRBV15,TRBD2,TRBJ2-7,CATSREREGLYEQYF,TGTGCCACCAGCAGAGAGCGGGAGGGCCTATACGAGCAGTACTTC
NA,TRBV6-5,NA,TRBJ1-2,CASSPGPIYGYTF,TGTGCCAGCTCCCCGGGTCCCATCTATGGCTACACCTTC
NA,TRBV7-2,NA,TRBJ1-3,CASSSNRGGNSGNTIYF,TGTGCCAGCAGCTCCAATAGGGGGGGAAACTCTGGAAACACCATATATTTT
NA,TRBV14,TRBD1,TRBJ1-6,CASSQGQGANSPLHF,TGTGCCAGCAGCCAGGGACAGGGGGCGAATTCACCCCTCCACTTT
NA,TRBV6-5,TRBD1,TRBJ2-1,CASTNRGRDEQFF,TGTGCCAGCACTAACAGGGGGCGAGATGAGCAGTTCTTC
NA,TRBV7-9,TRBD2,TRBJ2-1,CASSLRHLAGEGNEQFF,TGTGCCAGCAGCTTAAGACACCTGGCGGGAGAAGGCAATGAGCAGTTCTTC
NA,TRBV7-6,TRBD1,TRBJ2-1,CASSLGQWGPNEQFF,TGTGCCAGCAGCTTGGGACAGTGGGGACCCAATGAGCAGTTCTTC
NA,TRBV2,TRBD2,TRBJ2-1,CASNKGGGGVEGNEQFF,TGTGCCAGCAACAAGGGCGGGGGGGGAGTTGAGGGCAATGAGCAGTTCTTC